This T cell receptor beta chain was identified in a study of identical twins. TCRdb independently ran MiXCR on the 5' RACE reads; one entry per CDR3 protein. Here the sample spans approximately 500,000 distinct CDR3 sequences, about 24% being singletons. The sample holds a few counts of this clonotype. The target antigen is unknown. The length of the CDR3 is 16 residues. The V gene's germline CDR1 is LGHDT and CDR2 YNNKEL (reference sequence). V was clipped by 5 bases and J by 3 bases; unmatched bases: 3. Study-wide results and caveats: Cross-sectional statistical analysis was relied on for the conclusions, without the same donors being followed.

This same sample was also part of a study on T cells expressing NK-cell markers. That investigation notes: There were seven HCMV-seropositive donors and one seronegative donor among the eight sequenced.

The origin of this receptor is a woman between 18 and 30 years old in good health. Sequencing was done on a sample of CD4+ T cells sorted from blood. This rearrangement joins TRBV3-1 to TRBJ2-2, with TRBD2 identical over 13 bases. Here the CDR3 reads CASSGTSGTYTGELFF. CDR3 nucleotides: TGTGCCAGCAGCGGGACTAGCGGGACCTACACCGGGGAGCTGTTTTTT. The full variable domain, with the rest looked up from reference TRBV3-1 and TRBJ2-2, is DTAVSQTPKYLVTQMGNDKSIKCEQNLGHDTMYWYKQDSKKFLKIMFSYNNKELIINETVPNRFSPKSPDKAHLNLHINSLELGDSAVYFCASSGTSGTYTGELFFGEGSRLTVL.